One and the same sample provided the 2 T cell receptor beta chains below, sequenced in a study of tumor and adjacent non-tumor tissue in lung cancer. TCRbeta libraries were built with three rounds of nested PCR, modified from ARM-PCR. Via MiXCR, TCRdb re-called the multiplex PCR reads, giving one row per CDR3 protein. The sample yields about 93,000 distinct CDR3 sequences, 67% seen once. This sample's RNA came from whole unsorted tissue. The sample was lung tumor tissue. The origin of the receptors is a man aged 55-75 years with non-small cell lung cancer.

This clonotype was recorded a few times. J is TRBJ1-3 and V is TRBV5-1, with a possible D match to TRBD1 (6 bases). V was clipped by 0 bases and J by 0 bases, with 10 bases between them. This CDR3 is 16 amino acids long. Germline V gives CDR1 SGHRS, CDR2 YFSETQ. CDR3 protein: CASSLVPGASGNTIYF. The CDR3 nucleotides are TGCGCCAGCAGCTTGGTCCCGGGGGCCTCTGGAAACACCATATATTTT.

The chain links TRBV12-3 or TRBV12-4 to TRBJ1-4, with 8 bases that match TRBD1. Trimming took 6 bases from V and 7 from J; bases not matched to a gene: 10. This CDR3 is 15 amino acids long. CDR3 nucleotides: TGTGCCAGCAGATTCCGGACAGGGAGTAGTGAAAAACTGTTTTTT. Translation gives CASRFRTGSSEKLFF.